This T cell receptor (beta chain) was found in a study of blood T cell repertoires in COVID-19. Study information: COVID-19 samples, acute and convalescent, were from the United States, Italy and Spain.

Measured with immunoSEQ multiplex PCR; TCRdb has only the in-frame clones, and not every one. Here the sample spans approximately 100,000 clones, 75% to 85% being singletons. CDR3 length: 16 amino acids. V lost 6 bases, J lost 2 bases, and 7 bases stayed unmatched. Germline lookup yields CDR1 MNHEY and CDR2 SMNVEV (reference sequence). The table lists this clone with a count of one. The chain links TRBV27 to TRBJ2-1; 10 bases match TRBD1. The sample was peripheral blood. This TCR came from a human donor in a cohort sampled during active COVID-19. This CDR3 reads CASRDAGTGAYNEQFF. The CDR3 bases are TGTGCCAGCAGGGATGCCGGGACAGGGGCCTACAATGAGCAGTTCTTC.